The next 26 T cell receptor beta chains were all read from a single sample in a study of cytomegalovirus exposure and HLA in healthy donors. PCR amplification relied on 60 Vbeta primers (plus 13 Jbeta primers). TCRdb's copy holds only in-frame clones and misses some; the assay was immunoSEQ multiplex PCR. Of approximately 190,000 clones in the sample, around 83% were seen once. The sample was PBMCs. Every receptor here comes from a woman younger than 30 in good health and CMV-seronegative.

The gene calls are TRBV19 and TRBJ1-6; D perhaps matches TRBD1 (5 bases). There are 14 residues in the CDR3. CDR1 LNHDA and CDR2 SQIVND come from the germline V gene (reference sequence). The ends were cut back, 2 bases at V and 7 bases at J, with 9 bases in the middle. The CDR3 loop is CASSINPGNSPLHF. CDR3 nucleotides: TGTGCCAGTAGTATAAACCCAGGGAATTCACCCCTCCACTTT.

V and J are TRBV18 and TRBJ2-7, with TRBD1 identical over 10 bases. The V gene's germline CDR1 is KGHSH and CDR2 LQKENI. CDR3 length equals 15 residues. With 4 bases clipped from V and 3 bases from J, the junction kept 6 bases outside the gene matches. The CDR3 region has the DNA TGTGCCAGCTCACTACGGACAGGGGGGGACTACGAGCAGTACTTC. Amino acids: CASSLRTGGDYEQYF.

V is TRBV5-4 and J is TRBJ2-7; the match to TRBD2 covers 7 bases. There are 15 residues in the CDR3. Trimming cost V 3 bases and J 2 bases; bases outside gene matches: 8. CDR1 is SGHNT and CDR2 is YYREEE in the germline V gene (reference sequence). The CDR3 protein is CASSSSASGPYEQYF. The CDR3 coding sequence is TGTGCCAGCAGCTCTTCCGCTAGCGGCCCCTACGAGCAGTACTTC.

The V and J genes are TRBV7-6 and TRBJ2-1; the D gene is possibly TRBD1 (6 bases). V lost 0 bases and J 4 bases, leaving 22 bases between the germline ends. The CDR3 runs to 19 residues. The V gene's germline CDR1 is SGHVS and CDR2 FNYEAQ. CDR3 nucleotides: TGTGCCAGCAGCTTAGCGATGAGGGTCGAGGCAGGGGCTTACAATGAGCAGTTCTTC. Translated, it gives CASSLAMRVEAGAYNEQFF. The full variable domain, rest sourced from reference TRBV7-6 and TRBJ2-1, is GAGVSQSPRYKVTKRGQDVALRCDPISGHVSLYWYRQALGQGPEFLTYFNYEAQQDKSGLPNDRFSAERPEGSISTLTIQRTEQRDSAMYRCASSLAMRVEAGAYNEQFFGPGTRLTVL.

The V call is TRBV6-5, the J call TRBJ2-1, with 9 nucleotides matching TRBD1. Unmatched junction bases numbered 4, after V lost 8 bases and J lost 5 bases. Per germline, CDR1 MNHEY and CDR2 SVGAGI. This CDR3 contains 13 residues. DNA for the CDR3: TGTGCCAGCGGACAGGGGAGGCACAATGAGCAGTTCTTC. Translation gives CASGQGRHNEQFF.

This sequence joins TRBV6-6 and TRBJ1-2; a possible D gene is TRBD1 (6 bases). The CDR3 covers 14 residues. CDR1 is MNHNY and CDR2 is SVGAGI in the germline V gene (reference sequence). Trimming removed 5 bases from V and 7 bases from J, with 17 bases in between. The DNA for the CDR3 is TGTGCCAGCAGTACGGGAACAGGGATGAGTGGCTACACCTTC. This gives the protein CASSTGTGMSGYTF.

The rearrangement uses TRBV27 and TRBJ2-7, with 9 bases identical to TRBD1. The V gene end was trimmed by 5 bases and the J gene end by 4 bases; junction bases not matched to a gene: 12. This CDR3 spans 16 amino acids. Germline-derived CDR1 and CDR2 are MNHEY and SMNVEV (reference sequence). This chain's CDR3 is CASSSQPGTGLYEQYF. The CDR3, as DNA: TGTGCCAGCAGTAGCCAACCCGGGACAGGGCTTTACGAGCAGTACTTC.

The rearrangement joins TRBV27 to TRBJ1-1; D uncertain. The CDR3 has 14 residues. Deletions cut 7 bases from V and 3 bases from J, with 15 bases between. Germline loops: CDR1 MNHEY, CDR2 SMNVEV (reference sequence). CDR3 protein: CASTSGGTHTEAFF. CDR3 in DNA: TGTGCCAGCACCTCAGGTGGCACCCACACTGAAGCTTTCTTT.

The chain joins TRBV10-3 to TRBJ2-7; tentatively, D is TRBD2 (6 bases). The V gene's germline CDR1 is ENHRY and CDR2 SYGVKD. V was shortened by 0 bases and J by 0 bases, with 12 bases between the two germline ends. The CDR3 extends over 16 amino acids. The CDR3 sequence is CAISESGGTLSYEQYF. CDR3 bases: TGTGCCATCAGTGAGTCGGGTGGGACTCTCTCCTACGAGCAGTACTTC.

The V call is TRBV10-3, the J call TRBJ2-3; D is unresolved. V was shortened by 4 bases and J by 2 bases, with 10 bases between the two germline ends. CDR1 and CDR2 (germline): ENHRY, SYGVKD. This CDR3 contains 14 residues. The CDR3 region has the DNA TGTGCCATCAGTGCAAACAGCTACACAGATACGCAGTATTTT. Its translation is CAISANSYTDTQYF.

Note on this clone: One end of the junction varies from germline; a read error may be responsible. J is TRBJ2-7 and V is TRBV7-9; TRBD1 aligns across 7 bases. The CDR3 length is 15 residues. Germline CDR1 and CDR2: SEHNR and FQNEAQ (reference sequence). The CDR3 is CSSSLAGTDSYEQYF. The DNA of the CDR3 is TGTTCCAGCAGCTTAGCCGGGACAGACTCCTACGAGCAGTACTTC.

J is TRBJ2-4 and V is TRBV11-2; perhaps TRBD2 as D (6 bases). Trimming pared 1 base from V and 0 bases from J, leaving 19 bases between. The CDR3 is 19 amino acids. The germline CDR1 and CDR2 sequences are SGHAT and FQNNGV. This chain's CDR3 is CASSLGVGSRGLAKNIQYF. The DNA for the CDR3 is TGTGCCAGCAGCTTAGGCGTGGGTTCGCGGGGATTAGCCAAAAACATTCAGTACTTC.

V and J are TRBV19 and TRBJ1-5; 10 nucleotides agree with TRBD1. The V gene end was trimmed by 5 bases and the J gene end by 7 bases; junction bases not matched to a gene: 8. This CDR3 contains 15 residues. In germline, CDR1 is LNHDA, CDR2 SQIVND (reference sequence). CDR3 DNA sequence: TGTGCCAGTAGTCTGCGGGACAGGGGTTGGCAGCCCCAGCATTTT. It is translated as CASSLRDRGWQPQHF.

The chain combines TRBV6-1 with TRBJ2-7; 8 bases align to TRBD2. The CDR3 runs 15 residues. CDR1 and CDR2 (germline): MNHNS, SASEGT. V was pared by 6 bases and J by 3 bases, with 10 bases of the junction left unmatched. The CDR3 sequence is CASRPKRERLYEQYF. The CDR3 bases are TGTGCCAGCAGGCCCAAGCGGGAGAGACTCTACGAGCAGTACTTC.

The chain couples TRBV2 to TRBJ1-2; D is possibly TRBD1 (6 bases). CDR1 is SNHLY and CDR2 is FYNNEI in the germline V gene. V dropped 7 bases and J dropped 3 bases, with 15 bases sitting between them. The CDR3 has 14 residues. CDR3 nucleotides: TGTGCCAGCAATCCGGCAGGGGCTGACTATGGCTACACCTTC. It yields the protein CASNPAGADYGYTF.

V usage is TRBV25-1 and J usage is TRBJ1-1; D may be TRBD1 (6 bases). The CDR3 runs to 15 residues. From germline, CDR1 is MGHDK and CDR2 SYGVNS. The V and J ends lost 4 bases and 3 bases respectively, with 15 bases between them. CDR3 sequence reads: CASSGAGEGYTEAFF. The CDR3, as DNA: TGTGCCAGCAGTGGCGCAGGGGAGGGGTACACTGAAGCTTTCTTT.

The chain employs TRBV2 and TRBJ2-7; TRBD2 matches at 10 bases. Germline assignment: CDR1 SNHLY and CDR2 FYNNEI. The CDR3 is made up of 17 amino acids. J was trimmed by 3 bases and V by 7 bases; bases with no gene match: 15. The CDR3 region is CASTESGRAIYSYEQYF. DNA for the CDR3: TGTGCCAGCACCGAAAGCGGGAGGGCTATCTACAGCTACGAGCAGTACTTC.

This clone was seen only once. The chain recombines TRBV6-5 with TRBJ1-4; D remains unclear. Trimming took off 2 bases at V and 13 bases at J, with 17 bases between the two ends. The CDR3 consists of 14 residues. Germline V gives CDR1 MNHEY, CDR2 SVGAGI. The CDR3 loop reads CASSYDFMGRGLFF. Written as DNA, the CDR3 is TGTGCCAGCAGTTACGATTTCATGGGGAGAGGACTGTTTTTT.

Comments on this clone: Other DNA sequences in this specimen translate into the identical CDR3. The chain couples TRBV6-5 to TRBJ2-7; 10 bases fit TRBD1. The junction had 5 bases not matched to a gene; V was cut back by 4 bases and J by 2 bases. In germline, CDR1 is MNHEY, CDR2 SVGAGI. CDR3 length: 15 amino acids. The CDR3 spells CASSSPGTGAYEQYF. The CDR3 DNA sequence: TGTGCCAGCAGTTCGCCTGGGACAGGGGCCTACGAGCAGTACTTC.

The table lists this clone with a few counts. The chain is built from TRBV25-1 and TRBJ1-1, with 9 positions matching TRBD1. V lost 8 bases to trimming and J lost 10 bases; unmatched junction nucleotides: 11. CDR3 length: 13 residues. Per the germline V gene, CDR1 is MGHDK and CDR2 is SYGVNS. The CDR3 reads CASSIPGTGLAFF. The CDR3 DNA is TGTGCCAGCTCAATACCCGGGACAGGGTTAGCTTTCTTT.

The CDR3 coding sequence is TGTGCCAGTAGGGGAGCCGGTGAGCAGTTCTTC. As protein: CASRGAGEQFF. The chain combines TRBV19 with TRBJ2-1, with a weak D call TRBD2 (5 bases). Germline V gene sequence: CDR1 LNHDA, CDR2 SQIVND (reference sequence). With 6 bases removed from V and 9 bases from J, the gap between germline ends came to 9 bases. The CDR3 runs 11 residues.

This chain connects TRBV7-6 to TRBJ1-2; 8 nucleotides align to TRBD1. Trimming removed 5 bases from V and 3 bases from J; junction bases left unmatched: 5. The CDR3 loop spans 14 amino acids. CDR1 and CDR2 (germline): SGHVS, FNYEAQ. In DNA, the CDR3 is TGTGCCAGCAGCAAACAGGGGGAGTACTATGGCTACACCTTC. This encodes CASSKQGEYYGYTF.

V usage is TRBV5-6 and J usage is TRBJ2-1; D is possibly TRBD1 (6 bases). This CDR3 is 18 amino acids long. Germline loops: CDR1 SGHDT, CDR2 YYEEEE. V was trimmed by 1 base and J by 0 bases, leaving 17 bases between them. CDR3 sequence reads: CASSLRDIFKSSYNEQFF. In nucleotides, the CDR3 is TGTGCCAGCAGCTTGCGGGACATCTTCAAGTCCTCCTACAATGAGCAGTTCTTC.

The CDR3 DNA sequence: TGCGCCAGCCCCTCTAACACCGGGGAGCTGTTTTTT. Its protein is CASPSNTGELFF. J is TRBJ2-2 and V is TRBV5-1; D unclear. CDR3 length: 12 amino acids. Trimming cost V 7 bases and J 2 bases, with 6 bases left between them. CDR1 is SGHRS and CDR2 is YFSETQ in the germline V gene.

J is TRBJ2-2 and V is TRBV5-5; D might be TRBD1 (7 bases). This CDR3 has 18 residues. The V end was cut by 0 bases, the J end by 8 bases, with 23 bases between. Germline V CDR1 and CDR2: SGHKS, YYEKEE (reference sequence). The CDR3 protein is CASSLGYRGTEIPGELFF. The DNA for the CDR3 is TGTGCCAGCAGCTTGGGATACCGCGGGACAGAGATCCCGGGGGAGCTGTTTTTT.

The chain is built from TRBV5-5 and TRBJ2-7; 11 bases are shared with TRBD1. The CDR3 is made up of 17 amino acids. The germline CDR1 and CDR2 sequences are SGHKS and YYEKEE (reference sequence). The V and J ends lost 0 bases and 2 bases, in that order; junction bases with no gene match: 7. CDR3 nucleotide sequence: TGTGCCAGCAGCTTGGACGTAGGACAGGGGGCACCCTACGAGCAGTACTTC. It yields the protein CASSLDVGQGAPYEQYF.